This TCR beta chain was sequenced in a study of OX40 agonist ivuxolimab in advanced cancers. The CDR3 spans 15 residues. The method was immunoSEQ multiplex PCR; TCRdb's version includes in-frame clones alone and lacks a portion of them. The table has 80,000 to 100,000 clones, about 90% seen once. This sample comprised CD4+ or CD8+ T cells sorted from blood, obtained in a trial of the OX40 agonist ivuxolimab. The chain combines TRBV21-1 with TRBJ1-4. TRBV21-1 represents a pseudogene. The clonotype was recovered from an adult with an advanced solid tumor such as melanoma, head and neck, liver or kidney cancer. CDR3 DNA: TGTGCCAGCAGCAAATTGGAATCAACTAATGAAAAACTGTTTTTT. It specifies CASSKLESTNEKLFF.